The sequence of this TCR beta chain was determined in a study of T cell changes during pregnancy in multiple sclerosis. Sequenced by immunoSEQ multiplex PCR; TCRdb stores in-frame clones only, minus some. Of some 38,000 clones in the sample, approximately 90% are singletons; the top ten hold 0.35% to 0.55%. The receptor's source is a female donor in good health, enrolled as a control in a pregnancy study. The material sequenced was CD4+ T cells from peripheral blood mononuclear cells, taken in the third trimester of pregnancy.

The CDR3 DNA is TGTGCCAGCAGCAAAGGGACAGGGGGCGCGTCCGGGGAGCTGTTTTTT. Translated, it gives CASSKGTGGASGELFF. V is TRBV7-3 and J is TRBJ2-2; TRBD1 matches at 12 bases. The junction had 7 bases not matched to a gene; V was cut back by 5 bases and J by 6 bases. CDR1 and CDR2 from the germline V gene are SGHTA and FQGTGA. The CDR3 consists of 16 residues.